This TCR beta chain comes out of a study of blood T cell repertoires in COVID-19. The wider study: Acute-phase and convalescent COVID-19 samples originated in the United States, Italy and Spain.

CDR1 is LGHDT and CDR2 is YNNKEL in the germline V gene (reference sequence). V lost 4 bases and J 0 bases, leaving 7 bases between the germline ends. CDR3 size: 15 residues. Measured with immunoSEQ multiplex PCR; TCRdb has only the in-frame clones, and not every one. The data show about 140,000 clones, 82% seen once. Material: peripheral blood. J is TRBJ1-6 and V is TRBV3-1 (or the pseudogene TRBV3-2); D is ambiguous. The receptor was derived from a woman over 75 with acute or convalescent COVID-19. The CDR3 DNA follows: TGTGCCAGCAGCCCCGTGCGCTCCTATAATTCACCCCTCCACTTT. Residues: CASSPVRSYNSPLHF.